One TCR beta chain is described in this entry. These data come from a study of blood T cell repertoires in COVID-19. The wider study: Acute and convalescent COVID-19 samples came from the United States, Italy and Spain. PBMCs, B-cell-depleted T cells, or T cells provided the cDNA or gDNA that made up the material.

As handled by the study authors: Reference gene primer amplification gave nucleated cell count estimates. Sequencing was performed with immunoSEQ multiplex PCR; in TCRdb, only in-frame clones are kept and a portion is missing. V and J calls plus clone size are reproduced from that table; the DNA served to infer D and trimming. The table lists roughly 150,000 clones, over 75% of them singletons. CDR1 SEHNR and CDR2 FQNEAQ come from the germline V gene (reference sequence). V was pared by 6 bases and J by 7 bases, with 6 bases of the junction left unmatched. The CDR3 contains 13 residues. The gene calls are TRBV7-9 and TRBJ1-2; 9 nucleotides align to TRBD1. This clonotype was sampled from a man between 60 and 70 years old with active or convalescent COVID-19. Material: peripheral blood. The CDR3 loop reads CASRAGTGIGYTF. The CDR3 nucleotides read TGTGCCAGCAGGGCAGGGACAGGGATTGGCTACACCTTC.